Given below is one TCR beta chain in context. This sample is part of a study of blood T cell repertoires in COVID-19. The table came from immunoSEQ multiplex PCR; TCRdb's copy has only in-frame clones and leaves some out. The sample carries over 200,000 clones, 88% recorded once. Germline V gene lookup returns CDR1 SGHTA and CDR2 FQGTGA. Trimming cost V 6 bases and J 0 bases; bases outside gene matches: 4. The CDR3 has 15 residues. This chain connects TRBV7-3 to TRBJ2-2; 7 bases map to TRBD1. Material: peripheral blood. The sequence derives from a woman aged 60 to 75 with acute or convalescent COVID-19. CDR3 residues: CASRSGGANTGELFF. CDR3 coding DNA: TGTGCCAGCAGGTCAGGGGGAGCGAACACCGGGGAGCTGTTTTTT.